This T cell receptor (beta chain) was found in a study of beta chain features in type 1 diabetes. This CDR3 has 15 residues. Germline lookup yields CDR1 SGHRS and CDR2 YFSETQ. V was pared by 4 bases and J by 4 bases, with 9 bases of the junction left unmatched. Expressed TCRB transcripts were sequenced after all isolated RNA was converted to cDNA. Sequencing used immunoSEQ multiplex PCR; TCRdb keeps in-frame clones, though not all of them. This sample yields 600,000 to 650,000 clones, of which around 16% are seen a single time; more than 0.08% belongs to the top ten. The source of this sequence is a man between 18 and 29 years old in good health. This chain uses TRBV5-1 with TRBJ2-3, with 7 positions matching TRBD1. Source material: naive CD4+ T cells from blood. Written as DNA, the CDR3 is TGCGCCAGCAGCCTACCGACAGGGTCTCCAGATACGCAGTATTTT. Translated: CASSLPTGSPDTQYF.